The rows below give T cell receptor beta chains drawn from one sample of a study of blood T cell repertoires in COVID-19. Generated by immunoSEQ multiplex PCR, the TCRdb table keeps only in-frame clones and is missing some. The sample includes about 73,000 clones, about 88% of them seen just once. Sequences were obtained from peripheral blood. These receptors originate from a man aged 80 or over with acute or convalescent COVID-19. The CDR3 runs from the conserved cysteine through the conserved F or W. Each record gives: V gene, clone size, D gene, J gene, CDR3 DNA, CDR3 protein. D genes are given only for firm matches. Clone size is not always given. Where it is, it says once, few, many or a class for expanded clones.

TRBV5-4	.	.	TRBJ2-5	TGTGCCAGCAGCTTGGCCCCGGACTTAAGGGAGACCCAGTACTTC	CASSLAPDLRETQYF
TRBV11-2	.	.	TRBJ2-7	TGTGCCAGCAGCTTACCCCCAAACTCCTACGAGCAGTACTTC	CASSLPPNSYEQYF
TRBV19	.	TRBD1	TRBJ1-2	TGTGCCAGTACCTCGGACAGGGTTAACTATGGCTACACCTTC	CASTSDRVNYGYTF
TRBV19	.	.	TRBJ1-3	TGTGCCACCCGGGGAAGGGCTGGAAACACCATATATTTT	CATRGRAGNTIYF
TRBV29-1	.	TRBD1	TRBJ1-2	TGCAGCGTCCATGACAGGGTTAACTATGGCTACACCTTC	CSVHDRVNYGYTF
TRBV4-1	.	.	TRBJ2-2	TGCGCCAGCAGCCAAGAACCCCCCGCAGGTGCGAACACCGGGGAGCTGTTTTTT	CASSQEPPAGANTGELFF
TRBV19	.	TRBD1	TRBJ1-4	TGTGCCAGTAGCAGGGACAGGGGTGAAAAACTGTTTTTT	CASSRDRGEKLFF
TRBV7-9	.	.	TRBJ2-7	TGTGCCAGCAGGCTTGCTAGTAGCTACGAGCAGTACTTC	CASRLASSYEQYF
TRBV2	.	.	TRBJ1-4	TGTGCCAGCAGTGAAGCGTCAGGGGCTAATGAAAAACTGTTTTTT	CASSEASGANEKLFF
TRBV6-5	.	TRBD1	TRBJ1-1	TGTGCCAGCATACCCGACAGGGGGCGCGAGGAAGCTTTCTTT	CASIPDRGREEAFF
TRBV12-3/TRBV12-4	.	.	TRBJ1-5	TGTGCCAGCGCCGGGGGGGGTCAGCCCCAGCATTTT	CASAGGGQPQHF
TRBV29-1	.	TRBD1	TRBJ1-6	TGCAGCGCCCGACAGGGCGGCAATTCACCCCTCCACTTT	CSARQGGNSPLHF
TRBV3-1/TRBV3-2	.	.	TRBJ1-5	TGTGCCAGCAGCCTTTCCGGGACTTTGGGGCAGCCCCAGCATTTT	CASSLSGTLGQPQHF
TRBV2	.	.	TRBJ1-5	TGTGCCAGCAGTGACCGGGTCGATCAGCCCCAGCATTTT	CASSDRVDQPQHF
TRBV28	once	.	TRBJ1-1	TGTGCCAGCAGTTTACCGGCGGCCCACACTGAAGCTTTCTTT	CASSLPAAHTEAFF
TRBV3-1/TRBV3-2	.	.	TRBJ2-7	TGTGCCAGCAGCCAAGATTTCGGGGGCGAGCAGTACTTC	CASSQDFGGEQYF
TRBV3-1/TRBV3-2	few	.	TRBJ2-7	TGTGCCAGCAGCCGGGACTTCCTCTCCTACGAGCAGTACTTC	CASSRDFLSYEQYF
TRBV19	.	.	TRBJ2-5	TGTGCCAGTAGTATGATACAGGGACAAGAGACCCAGTACTTC	CASSMIQGQETQYF
TRBV4-2	once	.	TRBJ2-3	TGTGCCAGCAGCCAAGACACACCAGGGAGCACAGATACGCAGTATTTT	CASSQDTPGSTDTQYF
TRBV6-5	.	TRBD1	TRBJ1-1	TGTGCCAGCAGTCCCAGAGGGGGCGGCACTGAAGCTTTCTTT	CASSPRGGGTEAFF
TRBV5-1	.	.	TRBJ2-7	TGCGCCAGCAGCTTGGACAGAACCTACGAGCAGTACTTC	CASSLDRTYEQYF
TRBV19	once	TRBD1	TRBJ1-5	TGTGCCAGTAGTGCCCGGACAGGGGAACAGCCCCAGCATTTT	CASSARTGEQPQHF
TRBV3-1/TRBV3-2	.	.	TRBJ1-1	TGTGCCAGCACGGGAGCCCCCAGTAGGACTGAAGCTTTCTTT	CASTGAPSRTEAFF
TRBV12-5	.	TRBD2	TRBJ2-1	TGTGCTAGTGGTTTTGAGCGGGGGGGCTCCTACAATGAGCAGTTCTTC	CASGFERGGSYNEQFF
TRBV7-2	.	TRBD1	TRBJ1-3	TGTGCCAGCAGCTTAGACCCAGGGGGGATAGCAAACACCATATATTTT	CASSLDPGGIANTIYF
TRBV3-1/TRBV3-2	.	TRBD1	TRBJ2-2	TGTGCCAGCAGCCAAGGACAGGGCAATGCCGGGGAGCTGTTTTTT	CASSQGQGNAGELFF
TRBV2	.	.	TRBJ1-5	TGTGCCAGCACCCCCGGGGGAAGAGGGCCAGCTCAGCCCCAGCATTTT	CASTPGGRGPAQPQHF
TRBV6-1	.	.	TRBJ2-1	TGTGCCAGCAGTGAAAGGCAAGGGAGGACCTACAATGAGCAGTTCTTC	CASSERQGRTYNEQFF
TRBV6-1	.	.	TRBJ1-2	TGTGCCAGCAGTGAATTAGAAATCTTCCGGGGCTATGGCTACACCTTC	CASSELEIFRGYGYTF
TRBV5-1	.	TRBD2	TRBJ2-3	TGCGCCAGCAGCTTGGCGGTAGCGGGAGTCACAGATACGCAGTATTTT	CASSLAVAGVTDTQYF
TRBV19	.	.	TRBJ1-1	TGTGCCAGTAGTATATGGGACAACGAAGCTTTCTTT	CASSIWDNEAFF
TRBV9	.	TRBD1	TRBJ1-2	TGTGCCAGCCGCCGGCAGGGGGAAGGCTACACCTTC	CASRRQGEGYTF
TRBV12-5	.	TRBD1	TRBJ1-5	TGTGCTAGTGGTTTGGTACTTGGGACAGGGTCCTTTAGCAATCAGCCCCAGCATTTT	CASGLVLGTGSFSNQPQHF
TRBV30	.	.	TRBJ2-7	TGTGCCTGGAGTCCCTCCTTAGAGCAGTACTTC	CAWSPSLEQYF
TRBV9	.	.	TRBJ1-1	TGTGCCAGCAGCGGGACAGCTAACACTGAAGCTTTCTTT	CASSGTANTEAFF
TRBV6-6	.	TRBD1	TRBJ1-2	TGTGCCAGCAGCCCCGGGACAGAGAAACCCTATGGCTACACCTTC	CASSPGTEKPYGYTF
TRBV5-5	few	.	TRBJ2-7	TGTGCCAGCAGCTTGGCGAGGTACTACGAGCAGTACTTC	CASSLARYYEQYF